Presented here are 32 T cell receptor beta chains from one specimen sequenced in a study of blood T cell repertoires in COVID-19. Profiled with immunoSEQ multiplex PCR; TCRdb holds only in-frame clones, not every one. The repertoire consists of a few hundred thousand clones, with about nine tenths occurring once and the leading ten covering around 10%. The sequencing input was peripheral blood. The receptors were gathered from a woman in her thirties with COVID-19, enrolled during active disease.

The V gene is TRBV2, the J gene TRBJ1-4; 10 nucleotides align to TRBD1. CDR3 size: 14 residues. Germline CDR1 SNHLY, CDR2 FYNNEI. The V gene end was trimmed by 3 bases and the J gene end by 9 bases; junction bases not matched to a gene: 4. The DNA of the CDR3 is TGTGCCAGCAGTGAGGGACAGGGGTTGAAAAAACTGTTTTTT. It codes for CASSEGQGLKKLFF.

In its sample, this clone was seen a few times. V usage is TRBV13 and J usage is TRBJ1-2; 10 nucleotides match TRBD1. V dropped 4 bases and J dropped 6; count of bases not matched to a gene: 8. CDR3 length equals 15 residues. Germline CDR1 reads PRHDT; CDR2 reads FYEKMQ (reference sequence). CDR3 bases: TGTGCCAGCAGCTCCCGGGACAGGGGTGGGGATGGCTACACCTTC. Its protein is CASSSRDRGGDGYTF.

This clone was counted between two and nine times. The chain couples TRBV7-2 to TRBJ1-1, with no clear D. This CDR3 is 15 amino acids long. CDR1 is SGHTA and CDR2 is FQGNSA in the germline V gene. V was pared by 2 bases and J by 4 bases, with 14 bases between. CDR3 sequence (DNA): TGTGCCAGCAGCTTATGGCCTGCGGGAGGCACTGAAGCTTTCTTT. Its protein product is CASSLWPAGGTEAFF.

Here the CDR3 DNA reads TGTGCCAGCAGCTTAGCAGCGCAGGGTCGCTACAATGAGCAGTTCTTC. Its protein is CASSLAAQGRYNEQFF. The chain is built from TRBV11-2 and TRBJ2-1, with D possibly matching TRBD1 (5 bases). V lost 1 base, J lost 3 bases, and 13 bases lay in between. The CDR3 extends over 16 amino acids. Germline values: CDR1 SGHAT, CDR2 FQNNGV.

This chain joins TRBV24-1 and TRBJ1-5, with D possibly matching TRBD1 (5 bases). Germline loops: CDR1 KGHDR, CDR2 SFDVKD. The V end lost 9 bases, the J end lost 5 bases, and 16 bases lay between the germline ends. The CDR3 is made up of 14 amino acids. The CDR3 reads CATGSSGGDQPQHF. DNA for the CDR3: TGTGCCACCGGATCCTCGGGGGGAGATCAGCCCCAGCATTTT.

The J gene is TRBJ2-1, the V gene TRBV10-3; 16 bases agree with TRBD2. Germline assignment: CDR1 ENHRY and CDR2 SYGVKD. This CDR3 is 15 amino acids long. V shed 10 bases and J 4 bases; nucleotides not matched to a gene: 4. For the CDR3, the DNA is TGTGCCACCGGGACTAGCGGGGGGGAATACAATGAGCAGTTCTTC. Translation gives CATGTSGGEYNEQFF.

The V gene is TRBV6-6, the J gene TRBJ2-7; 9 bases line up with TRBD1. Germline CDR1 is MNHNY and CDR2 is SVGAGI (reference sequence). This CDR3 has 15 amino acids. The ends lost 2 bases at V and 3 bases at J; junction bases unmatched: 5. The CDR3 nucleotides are TGTGCCAGCAGTTACGGGGGGACAGGGTTCTACGAGCAGTACTTC. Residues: CASSYGGTGFYEQYF.

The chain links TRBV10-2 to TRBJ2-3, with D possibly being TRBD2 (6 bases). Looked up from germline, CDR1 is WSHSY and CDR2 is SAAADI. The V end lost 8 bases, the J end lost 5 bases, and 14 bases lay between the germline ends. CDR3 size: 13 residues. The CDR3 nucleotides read TGCGCCAGCCACCCGGGGGTGGGAGATACGCAGTATTTT. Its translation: CASHPGVGDTQYF.

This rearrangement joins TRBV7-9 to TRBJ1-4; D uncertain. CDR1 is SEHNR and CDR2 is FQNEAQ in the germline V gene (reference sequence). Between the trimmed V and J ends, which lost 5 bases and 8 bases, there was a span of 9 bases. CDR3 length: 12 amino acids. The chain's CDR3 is CASSPAREKLFF. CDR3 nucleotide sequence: TGTGCCAGCAGCCCCGCGCGAGAAAAACTGTTTTTT.

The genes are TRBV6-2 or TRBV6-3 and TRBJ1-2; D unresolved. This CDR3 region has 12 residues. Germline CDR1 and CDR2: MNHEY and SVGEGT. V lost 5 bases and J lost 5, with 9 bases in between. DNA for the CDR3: TGTGCCAGCAGTCCCGGAGGGTATGGCTACACCTTC. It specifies CASSPGGYGYTF.

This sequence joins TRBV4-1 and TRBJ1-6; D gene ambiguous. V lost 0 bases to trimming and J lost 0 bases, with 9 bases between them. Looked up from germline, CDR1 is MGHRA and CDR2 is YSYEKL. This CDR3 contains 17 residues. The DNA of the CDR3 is TGCGCCAGCAGCCAAGATAAGGCGGGCTCCTATAATTCACCCCTCCACTTT. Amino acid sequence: CASSQDKAGSYNSPLHF.

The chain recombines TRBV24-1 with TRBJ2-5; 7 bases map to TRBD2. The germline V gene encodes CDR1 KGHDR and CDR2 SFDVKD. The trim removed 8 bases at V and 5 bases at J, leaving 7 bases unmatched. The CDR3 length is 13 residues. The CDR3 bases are TGTGCCACCATGGGAGGGAATGGGGAGACCCAGTACTTC. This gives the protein CATMGGNGETQYF.

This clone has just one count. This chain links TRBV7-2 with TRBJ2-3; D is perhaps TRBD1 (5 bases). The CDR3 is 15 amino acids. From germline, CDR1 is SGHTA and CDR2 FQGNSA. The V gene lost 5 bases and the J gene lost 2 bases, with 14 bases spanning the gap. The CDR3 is CASSPRRGSTDTQYF. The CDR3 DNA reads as TGTGCCAGCAGCCCCAGAAGGGGCTCCACAGATACGCAGTATTTT.

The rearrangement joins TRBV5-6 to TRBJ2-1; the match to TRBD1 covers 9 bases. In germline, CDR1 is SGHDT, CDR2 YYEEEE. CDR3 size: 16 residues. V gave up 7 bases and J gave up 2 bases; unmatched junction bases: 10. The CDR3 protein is CASPPGQGLTYNEQFF. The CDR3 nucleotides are TGTGCCAGCCCCCCGGGACAGGGCTTAACCTACAATGAGCAGTTCTTC.

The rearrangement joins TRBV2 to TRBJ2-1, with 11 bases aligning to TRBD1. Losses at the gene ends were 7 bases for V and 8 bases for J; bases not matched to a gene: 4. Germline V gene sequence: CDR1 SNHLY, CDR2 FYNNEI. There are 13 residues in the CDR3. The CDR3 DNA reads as TGTGCCAGCAAACGGACAGGGGGCGATGAGCAGTTCTTC. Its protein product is CASKRTGGDEQFF.

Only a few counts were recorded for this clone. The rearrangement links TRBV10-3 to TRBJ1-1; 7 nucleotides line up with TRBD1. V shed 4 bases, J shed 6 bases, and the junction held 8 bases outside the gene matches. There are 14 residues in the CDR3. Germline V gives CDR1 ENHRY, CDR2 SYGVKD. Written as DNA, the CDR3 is TGTGCCATCAGTGTCCAGGGGGATGTATCTGAAGCTTTCTTT. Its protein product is CAISVQGDVSEAFF.

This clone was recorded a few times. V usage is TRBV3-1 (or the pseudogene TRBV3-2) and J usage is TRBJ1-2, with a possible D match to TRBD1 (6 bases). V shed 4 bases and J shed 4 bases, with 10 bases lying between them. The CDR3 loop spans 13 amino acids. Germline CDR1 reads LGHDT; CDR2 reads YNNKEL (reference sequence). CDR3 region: CASSPRGPYGYTF. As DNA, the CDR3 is TGTGCCAGCAGCCCCAGGGGCCCCTATGGCTACACCTTC.

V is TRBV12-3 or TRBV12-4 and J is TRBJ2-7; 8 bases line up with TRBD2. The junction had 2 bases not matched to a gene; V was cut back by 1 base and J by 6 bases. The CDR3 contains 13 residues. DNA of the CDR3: TGTGCCAGCAGTTTAGTTCGGGGGGGCGAGCAGTACTTC. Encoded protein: CASSLVRGGEQYF.

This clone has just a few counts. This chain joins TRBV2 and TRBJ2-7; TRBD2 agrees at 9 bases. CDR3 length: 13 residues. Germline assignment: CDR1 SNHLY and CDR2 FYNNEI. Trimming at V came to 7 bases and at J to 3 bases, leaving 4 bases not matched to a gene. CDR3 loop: CASKRGDLYEQYF. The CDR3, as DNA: TGTGCCAGCAAGCGGGGGGATCTCTACGAGCAGTACTTC.

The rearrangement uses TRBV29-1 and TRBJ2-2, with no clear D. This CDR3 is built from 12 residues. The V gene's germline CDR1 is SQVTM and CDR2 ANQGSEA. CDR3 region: CVGSENTGELFF. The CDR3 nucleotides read TGCGTCGGGTCAGAGAACACCGGGGAGCTGTTTTTT.

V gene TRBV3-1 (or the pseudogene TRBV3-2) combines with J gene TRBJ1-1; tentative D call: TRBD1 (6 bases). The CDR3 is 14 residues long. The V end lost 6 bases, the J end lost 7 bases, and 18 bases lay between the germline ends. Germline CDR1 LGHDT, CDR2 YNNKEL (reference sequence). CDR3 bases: TGTGCCAGCAGTCGGACAGTGTTAAACCTTGAAGCTTTCTTT. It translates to CASSRTVLNLEAFF.

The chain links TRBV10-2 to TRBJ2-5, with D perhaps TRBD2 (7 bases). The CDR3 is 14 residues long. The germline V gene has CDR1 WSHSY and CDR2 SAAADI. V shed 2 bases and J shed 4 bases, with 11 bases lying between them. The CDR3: CASSEGGGRETQYF. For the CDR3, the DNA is TGCGCCAGCAGTGAGGGGGGGGGCCGAGAGACCCAGTACTTC.

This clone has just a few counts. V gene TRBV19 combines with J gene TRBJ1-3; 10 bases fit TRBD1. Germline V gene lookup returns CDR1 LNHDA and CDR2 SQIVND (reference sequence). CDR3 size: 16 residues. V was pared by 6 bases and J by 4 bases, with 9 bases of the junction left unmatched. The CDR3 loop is CASSTGTGEGGNTIYF. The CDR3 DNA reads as TGTGCCAGTAGCACCGGGACAGGGGAAGGAGGAAACACCATATATTTT.

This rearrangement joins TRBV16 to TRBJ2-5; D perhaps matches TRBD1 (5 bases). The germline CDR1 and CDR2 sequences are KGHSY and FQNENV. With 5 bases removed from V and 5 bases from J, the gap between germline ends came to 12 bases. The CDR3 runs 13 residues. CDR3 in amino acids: CASSEDSLETQYF. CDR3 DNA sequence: TGTGCCAGCAGCGAAGACAGTTTGGAGACCCAGTACTTC.

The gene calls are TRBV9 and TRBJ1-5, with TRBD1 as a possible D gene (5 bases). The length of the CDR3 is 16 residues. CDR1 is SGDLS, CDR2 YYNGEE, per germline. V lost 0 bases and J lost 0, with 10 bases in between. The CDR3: CASSVGGGGSNQPQHF. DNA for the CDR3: TGTGCCAGCAGCGTAGGGGGCGGGGGTAGCAATCAGCCCCAGCATTTT.

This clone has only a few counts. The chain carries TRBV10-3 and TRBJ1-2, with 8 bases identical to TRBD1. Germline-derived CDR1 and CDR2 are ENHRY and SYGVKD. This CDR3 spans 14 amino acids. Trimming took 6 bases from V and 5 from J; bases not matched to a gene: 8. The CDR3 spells CAIRGTGDRYGYTF. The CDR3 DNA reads TGTGCCATCAGGGGGACAGGCGATCGATATGGCTACACCTTC.

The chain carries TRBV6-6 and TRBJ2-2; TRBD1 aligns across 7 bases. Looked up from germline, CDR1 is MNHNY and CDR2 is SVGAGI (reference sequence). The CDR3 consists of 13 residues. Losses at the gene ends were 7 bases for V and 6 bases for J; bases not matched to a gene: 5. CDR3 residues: CASTRQGAGELFF. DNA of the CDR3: TGTGCCAGCACCCGACAGGGAGCCGGGGAGCTGTTTTTT.

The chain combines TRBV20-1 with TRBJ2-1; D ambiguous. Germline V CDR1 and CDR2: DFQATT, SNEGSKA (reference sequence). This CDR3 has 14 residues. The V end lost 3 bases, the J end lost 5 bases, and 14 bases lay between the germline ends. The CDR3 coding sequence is TGCAGTGCTAGTCGCGCCTCCCATAACAATGAGCAGTTCTTC. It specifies CSASRASHNNEQFF.

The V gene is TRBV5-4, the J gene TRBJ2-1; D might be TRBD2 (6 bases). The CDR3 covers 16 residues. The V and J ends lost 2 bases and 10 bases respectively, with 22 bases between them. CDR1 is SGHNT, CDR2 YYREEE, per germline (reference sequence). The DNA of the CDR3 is TGTGCCAGCAGCTTTGCCGCCGGGACTTTCTCGGGCGAGCAGTTCTTC. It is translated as CASSFAAGTFSGEQFF.

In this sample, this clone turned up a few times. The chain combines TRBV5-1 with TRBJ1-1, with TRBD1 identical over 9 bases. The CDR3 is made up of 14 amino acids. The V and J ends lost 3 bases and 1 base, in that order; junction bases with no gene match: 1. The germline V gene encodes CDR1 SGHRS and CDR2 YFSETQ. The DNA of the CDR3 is TGCGCCAGCAGCTCGGGACAGGGGAACACTGAAGCTTTCTTT. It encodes CASSSGQGNTEAFF.

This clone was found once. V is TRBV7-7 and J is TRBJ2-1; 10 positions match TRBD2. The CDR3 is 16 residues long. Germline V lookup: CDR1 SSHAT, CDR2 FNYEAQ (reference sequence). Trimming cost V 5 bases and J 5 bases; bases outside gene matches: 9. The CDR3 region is CASSPRPSGGDNEQFF. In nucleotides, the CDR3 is TGTGCCAGCAGCCCGCGGCCTAGCGGGGGAGACAATGAGCAGTTCTTC. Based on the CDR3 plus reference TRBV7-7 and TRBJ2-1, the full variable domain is GAGVSQSPRYKVTKRGQDVTLRCDPISSHATLYWYQQALGQGPEFLTYFNYEAQPDKSGLPSDRFSAERPEGSISTLTIQRTEQRDSAMYRCASSPRPSGGDNEQFFGPGTRLTVL.

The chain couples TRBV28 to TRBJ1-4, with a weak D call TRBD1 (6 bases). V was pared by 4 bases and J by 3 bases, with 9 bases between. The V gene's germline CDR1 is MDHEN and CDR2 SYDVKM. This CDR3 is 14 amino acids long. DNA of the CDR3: TGTGCCAGCAGTTCACAGGGCGCTAATGAAAAACTGTTTTTT. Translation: CASSSQGANEKLFF.